This T cell receptor (beta chain) was sequenced for a study of T cell responses to AZD1222 COVID-19 vaccine. Study results and limitations: Spike-specific TCR breadth and depth rose after two AZD1222 doses. CD4 TCRs linked to vaccination spanned spike, dominating at 160-218 and 743-854. There were mostly white British donors and more females than males, and clonal diversity was possibly underestimated.

Notes on this clone: Its antigen is not identified.

Germline V gives CDR1 LNHDA, CDR2 SQIVND (reference sequence). There are 11 residues in the CDR3. Trimming left V 5 bases short and J 4 bases short, with 5 bases between. The table came from immunoSEQ multiplex PCR; TCRdb's copy has only in-frame clones and leaves some out. The sample yields nearly 35,000 clones, more than 75% seen once. The sequence was obtained from an adult who received the AZD1222 COVID-19 vaccine. The sequencing used peripheral blood, collected 28 days after the second AZD1222 dose. The V gene is TRBV19, the J gene TRBJ1-1; the D is unclear. The CDR3 coding sequence is TGTGCCAGTAGTGTGGGCACTGAAGCTTTCTTT. This encodes CASSVGTEAFF. Together with reference TRBV19 and TRBJ1-1, the CDR3 gives the full variable domain: DGGITQSPKYLFRKEGQNVTLSCEQNLNHDAMYWYRQDPGQGLRLIYYSQIVNDFQKGDIAEGYSVSREKKESFPLTVTSAQKNPTAFYLCASSVGTEAFFGQGTRLTVV.